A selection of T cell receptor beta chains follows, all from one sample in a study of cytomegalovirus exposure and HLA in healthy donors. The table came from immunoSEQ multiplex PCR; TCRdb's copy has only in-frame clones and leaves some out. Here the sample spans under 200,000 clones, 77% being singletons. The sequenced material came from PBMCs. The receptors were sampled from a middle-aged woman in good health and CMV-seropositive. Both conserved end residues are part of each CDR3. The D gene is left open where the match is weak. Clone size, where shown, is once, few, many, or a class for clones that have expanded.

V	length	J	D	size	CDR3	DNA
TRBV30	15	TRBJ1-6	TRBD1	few	CAWSLRNRGLSPLHF	TGTGCCTGGAGCCTGCGGAACAGGGGGCTTTCACCCCTCCACTTT
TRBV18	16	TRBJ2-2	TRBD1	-	CASSPVGTENTGELFF	TGTGCCAGCTCACCGGTCGGGACAGAGAACACCGGGGAGCTGTTTTTT
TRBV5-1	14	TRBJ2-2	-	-	CASTQGISAGELFF	TGCGCCAGCACCCAGGGCATCTCTGCGGGGGAGCTGTTTTTT
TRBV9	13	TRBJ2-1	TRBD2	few	CASTASGDNEQFF	TGTGCCAGCACCGCTAGCGGAGACAATGAGCAGTTCTTC
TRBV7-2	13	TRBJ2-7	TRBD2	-	CASRAGGPYEQYF	TGTGCCAGCAGAGCGGGGGGGCCCTACGAGCAGTACTTC
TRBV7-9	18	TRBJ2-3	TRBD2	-	CASRPPGLAGPSTDTQYF	TGTGCCAGCAGACCGCCGGGACTAGCGGGGCCTAGCACAGATACGCAGTATTTT
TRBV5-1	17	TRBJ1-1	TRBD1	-	CASSLGQGRDFNTEAFF	TGCGCCAGCAGCTTGGGACAGGGGCGGGATTTTAACACTGAAGCTTTCTTT
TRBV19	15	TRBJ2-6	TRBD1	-	CASIGTGSGANVLTF	TGTGCCAGTATTGGGACAGGCTCTGGGGCCAACGTCCTGACTTTC
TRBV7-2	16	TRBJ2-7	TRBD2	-	CASSLVGISGGGEQYF	TGTGCCAGCAGCTTAGTCGGGATCTCCGGCGGGGGCGAGCAGTACTTC
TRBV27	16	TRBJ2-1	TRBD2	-	CASSLGLAGPYNEQFF	TGTGCCAGCAGTTTAGGCCTAGCGGGGCCCTACAATGAGCAGTTCTTC
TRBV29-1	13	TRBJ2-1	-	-	CSVKPGNYNEQFF	TGCAGCGTTAAACCGGGAAACTACAATGAGCAGTTCTTC
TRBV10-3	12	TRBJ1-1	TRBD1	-	CAMGTGGTEAFF	TGTGCCATGGGGACAGGGGGAACTGAAGCTTTCTTT
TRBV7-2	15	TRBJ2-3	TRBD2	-	CASSRDYLSTDTQYF	TGTGCCAGCAGCCGGGACTACCTAAGCACAGATACGCAGTATTTT
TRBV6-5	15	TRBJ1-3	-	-	CATSWGDSSGNTIYF	TGTGCCACCTCCTGGGGGGATAGCTCTGGAAACACCATATATTTT
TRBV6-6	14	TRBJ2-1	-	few	CASSYSSGYNEQFF	TGTGCCAGCAGTTACTCGAGCGGTTACAATGAGCAGTTCTTC
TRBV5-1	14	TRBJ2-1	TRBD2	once	CASSLITSENEQFF	TGCGCCAGCAGCTTGATTACTAGCGAGAATGAGCAGTTCTTC
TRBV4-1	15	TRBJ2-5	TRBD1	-	CASSHRTGSQETQYF	TGCGCCAGCAGCCATCGGACAGGGTCCCAAGAGACCCAGTACTTC
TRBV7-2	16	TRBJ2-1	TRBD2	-	CASSLGTSGGSYEQFF	TGTGCCAGCAGCTTGGGGACTAGCGGGGGATCATATGAGCAGTTCTTC
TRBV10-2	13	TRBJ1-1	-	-	CASTGAGSTEAFF	TGCGCCAGCACCGGGGCGGGGTCAACTGAAGCTTTCTTT
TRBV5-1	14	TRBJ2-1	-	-	CASSLGGENNEQFF	TGCGCCAGCAGCTTGGGCGGGGAGAACAATGAGCAGTTCTTC
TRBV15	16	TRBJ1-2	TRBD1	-	CATSRGGTGGLEGYTF	TGTGCCACCAGCAGAGGGGGGACAGGGGGTCTGGAGGGCTACACCTTC
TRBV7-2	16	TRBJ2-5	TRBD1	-	CASSSVPGQGQETQYF	TGTGCCAGCAGCTCTGTCCCGGGACAGGGCCAAGAGACCCAGTACTTC
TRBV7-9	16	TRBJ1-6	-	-	CASSLARGSYNSPLHF	TGTGCCAGCAGCTTAGCAAGGGGCTCCTATAATTCACCCCTCCACTTT
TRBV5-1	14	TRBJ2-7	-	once	CASSLEVGPYEQYF	TGCGCCAGCAGCTTGGAGGTGGGCCCCTACGAGCAGTACTTC
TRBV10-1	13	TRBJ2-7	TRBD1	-	CASSAGTGYEQYF	TGCGCCAGCAGTGCCGGGACAGGCTACGAGCAGTACTTC
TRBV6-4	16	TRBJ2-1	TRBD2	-	CASSDSGTSIYNEQFF	TGTGCCAGCAGTGACTCGGGGACTAGCATTTACAATGAGCAGTTCTTC
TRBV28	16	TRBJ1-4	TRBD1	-	CASSWRGHATNEKLFF	TGTGCCAGCAGTTGGAGGGGGCACGCAACTAATGAAAAACTGTTTTTT
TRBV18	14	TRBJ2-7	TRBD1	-	CASSPWTGGTEQYF	TGTGCCAGTTCACCCTGGACAGGGGGAACCGAGCAGTACTTC
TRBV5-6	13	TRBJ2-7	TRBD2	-	CASSPGGGYEQYF	TGTGCCAGCAGCCCGGGGGGAGGTTACGAGCAGTACTTC
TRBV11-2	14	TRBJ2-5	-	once	CASSLDHGRETQYF	TGTGCCAGCAGCTTAGATCACGGGAGAGAGACCCAGTACTTC
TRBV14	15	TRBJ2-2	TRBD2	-	CASSQVLAGTGELFF	TGTGCCAGCAGCCAAGTACTAGCGGGGACCGGGGAGCTGTTTTTT
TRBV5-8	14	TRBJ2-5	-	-	CASSLGTVRETQYF	TGTGCCAGCAGCTTGGGAACGGTCCGGGAGACCCAGTACTTC
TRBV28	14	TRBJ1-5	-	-	CASTVGGSNQPQHF	TGTGCCAGCACCGTCGGGGGTAGCAATCAGCCCCAGCATTTT
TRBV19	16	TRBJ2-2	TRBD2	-	CASRRLAGVETGELFF	TGTGCCAGCCGGCGACTAGCGGGAGTAGAAACCGGGGAGCTGTTTTTT
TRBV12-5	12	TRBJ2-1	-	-	CASGPIAYEQFF	TGTGCTAGTGGTCCGATAGCCTATGAGCAGTTCTTC